This TCR beta chain appears in the sequencing data of a study of T-cell reconstitution after alpha-beta-depleted transplantation in children. Study conclusions and caveats: The authors attributed T-cell counts and diversity one year after transplant mostly to newly produced T cells.

Unique molecular identifiers tagged the TCRbeta library. TCRdb called the PCR reads again in MiXCR, with one record for every CDR3 protein. The table lists 65,000 to 90,000 distinct CDR3 sequences, roughly a tenth of them singletons. Germline trimming cut 2 bases from V and 1 base from J; bases unmatched to any gene: 8. The CDR3 is made up of 16 amino acids. Germline V gene lookup returns CDR1 SEHNR and CDR2 FQNEAQ (reference sequence). This clonotype was detected ten times or more. Its target is not known. The source is a boy aged 5-17 years with acute myeloid leukemia, due to receive a stem cell transplant. Sequences were derived from PBMCs, sampled before TCRalphabeta/CD19-depleted stem cell transplant. V gene TRBV7-9 combines with J gene TRBJ2-7; 7 bases align to TRBD2. CDR3 DNA sequence: TGTGCCAGCAGCTTACTAGTGGCTAGCGGTTCCTACGAGCAGTACTTC. This sequence encodes CASSLLVASGSYEQYF.